The sequence of this T cell receptor beta chain was determined in a study of CD8 T cells in ankylosing spondylitis. V gave up 4 bases and J gave up 2 bases; unmatched junction bases: 5. This CDR3 has 15 amino acids. Germline CDR1 is PRHDT and CDR2 is FYEKMQ (reference sequence). By quantitative 5'-RACE with molecular barcodes, the TCR beta libraries were made. TCRdb itself ran the 5' RACE reads through MiXCR, one entry per CDR3 protein. The sample has about 150,000 distinct CDR3 sequences, approximately 44% seen once. The chain joins TRBV13 to TRBJ2-3; 8 bases fit TRBD2. The origin of this receptor is a male donor with ankylosing spondylitis. The specimen sequenced was synovial fluid, either unsorted or a sorted T cell fraction (not recorded which). The CDR3 spells CASSSKLAATDTQYF. The DNA for the CDR3 is TGTGCCAGCAGCTCTAAACTAGCGGCCACAGATACGCAGTATTTT.